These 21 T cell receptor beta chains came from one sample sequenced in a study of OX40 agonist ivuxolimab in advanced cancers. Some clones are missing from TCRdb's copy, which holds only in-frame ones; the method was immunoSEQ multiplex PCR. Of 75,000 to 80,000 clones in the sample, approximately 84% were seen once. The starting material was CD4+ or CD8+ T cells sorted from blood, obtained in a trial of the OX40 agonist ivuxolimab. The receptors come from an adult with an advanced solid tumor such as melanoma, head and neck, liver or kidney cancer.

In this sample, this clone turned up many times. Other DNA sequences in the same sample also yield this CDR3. CDR3 sequence (DNA): TGTGCCAGCAGCTTAGTTGGGGGTGAAGCTTTCTTT. Translated, it gives CASSLVGGEAFF. J is TRBJ1-1 and V is TRBV11-2; TRBD1 might be the D (5 bases). Trimming left V 1 base short and J 7 bases short, with 7 bases between. The CDR3 sequence is 12 residues long. Germline V gene data show CDR1 as SGHAT and CDR2 as FQNNGV.

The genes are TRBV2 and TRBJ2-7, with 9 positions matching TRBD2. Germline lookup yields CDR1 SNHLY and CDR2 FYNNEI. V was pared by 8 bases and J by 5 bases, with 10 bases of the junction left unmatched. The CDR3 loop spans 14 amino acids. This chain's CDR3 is CASGGRAYVNEQYF. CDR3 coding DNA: TGTGCCAGCGGCGGGAGGGCCTATGTGAACGAGCAGTACTTC.

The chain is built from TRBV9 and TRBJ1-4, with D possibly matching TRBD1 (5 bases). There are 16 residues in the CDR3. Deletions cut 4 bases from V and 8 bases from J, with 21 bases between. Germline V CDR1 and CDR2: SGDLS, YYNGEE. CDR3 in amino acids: CASSPTARGSLEKLFF. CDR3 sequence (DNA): TGTGCCAGCAGCCCAACCGCAAGGGGAAGTCTCGAAAAACTGTTTTTT.

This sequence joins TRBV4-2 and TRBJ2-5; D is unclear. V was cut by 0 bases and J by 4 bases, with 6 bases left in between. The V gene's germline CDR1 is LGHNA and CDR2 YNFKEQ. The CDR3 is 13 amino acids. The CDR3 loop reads CASSQDLPETQYF. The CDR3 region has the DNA TGTGCCAGCAGCCAAGATTTGCCAGAGACCCAGTACTTC.

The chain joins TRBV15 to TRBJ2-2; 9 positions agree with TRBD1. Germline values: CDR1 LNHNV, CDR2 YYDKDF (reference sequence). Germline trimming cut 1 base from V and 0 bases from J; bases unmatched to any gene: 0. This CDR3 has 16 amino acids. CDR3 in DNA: TGTGCCACCAGCAGAGGGGACAGGGCGAACACCGGGGAGCTGTTTTTT. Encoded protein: CATSRGDRANTGELFF. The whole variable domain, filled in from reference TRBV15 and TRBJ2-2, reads DAMVIQNPRYQVTQFGKPVTLSCSQTLNHNVMYWYQQKSSQAPKLLFHYYDKDFNNEADTPDNFQSRRPNTSFCFLDIRSPGLGDTAMYLCATSRGDRANTGELFFGEGSRLTVL.

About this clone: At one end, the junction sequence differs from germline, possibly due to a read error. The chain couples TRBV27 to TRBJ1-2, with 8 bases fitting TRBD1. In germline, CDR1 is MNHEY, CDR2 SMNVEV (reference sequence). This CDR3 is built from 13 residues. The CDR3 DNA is TGTGCCAGCAGGTTATCCGGACAGGGAGGCTACACCTTC. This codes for CASRLSGQGGYTF.

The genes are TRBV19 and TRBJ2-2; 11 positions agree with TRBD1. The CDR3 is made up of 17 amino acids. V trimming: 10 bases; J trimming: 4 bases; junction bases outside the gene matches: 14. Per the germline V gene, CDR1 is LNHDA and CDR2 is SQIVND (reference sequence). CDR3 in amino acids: CATQKLSGTGGTGELFF. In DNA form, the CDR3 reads TGTGCCACCCAGAAGTTGTCGGGGACAGGGGGCACCGGGGAGCTGTTTTTT.

This chain's CDR3 is CASSPGRARSTDTQYF. The DNA for the CDR3 is TGTGCCAGCAGCCCGGGGAGGGCCAGGAGTACAGATACGCAGTATTTT. V is TRBV14 and J is TRBJ2-3; the match to TRBD2 covers 7 bases. Per germline, CDR1 SGHDN and CDR2 FVKESK. This CDR3 has 16 amino acids. The V and J ends lost 4 bases and 3 bases, in that order; junction bases with no gene match: 10.

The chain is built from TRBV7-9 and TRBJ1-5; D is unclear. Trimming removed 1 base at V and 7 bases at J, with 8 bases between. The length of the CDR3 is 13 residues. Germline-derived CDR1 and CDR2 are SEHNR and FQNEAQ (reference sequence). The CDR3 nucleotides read TGTGCCAGCAGCTTAGGCATGGGCCAGCCCCAGCATTTT. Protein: CASSLGMGQPQHF.

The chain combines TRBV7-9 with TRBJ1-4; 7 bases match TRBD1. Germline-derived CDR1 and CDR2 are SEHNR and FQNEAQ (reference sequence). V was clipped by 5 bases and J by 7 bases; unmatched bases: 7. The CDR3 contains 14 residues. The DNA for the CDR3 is TGTGCCAGCAGCCTAGGGGGCGCCTCTGAAAAACTGTTTTTT. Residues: CASSLGGASEKLFF.

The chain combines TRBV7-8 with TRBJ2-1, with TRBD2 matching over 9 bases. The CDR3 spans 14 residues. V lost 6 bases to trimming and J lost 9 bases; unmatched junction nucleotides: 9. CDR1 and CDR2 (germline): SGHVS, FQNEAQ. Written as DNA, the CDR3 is TGTGCCAGCAGGGGTAGCGGGAGAGAGGGTGAGCAGTTCTTC. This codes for CASRGSGREGEQFF.

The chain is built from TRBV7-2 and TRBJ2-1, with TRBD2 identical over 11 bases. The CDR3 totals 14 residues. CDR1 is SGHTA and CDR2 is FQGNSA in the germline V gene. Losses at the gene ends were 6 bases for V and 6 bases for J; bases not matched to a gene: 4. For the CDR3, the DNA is TGTGCCAGCAGTCCACTAGCGGGAGTCAATGAGCAGTTCTTC. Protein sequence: CASSPLAGVNEQFF.

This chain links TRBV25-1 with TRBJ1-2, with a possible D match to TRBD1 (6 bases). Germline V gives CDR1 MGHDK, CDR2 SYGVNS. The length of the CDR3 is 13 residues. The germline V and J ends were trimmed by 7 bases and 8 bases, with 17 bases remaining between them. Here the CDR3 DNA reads TGTGCCAGCACGGCGGGGGGGGCGAAGGGCTACACCTTC. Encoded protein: CASTAGGAKGYTF.

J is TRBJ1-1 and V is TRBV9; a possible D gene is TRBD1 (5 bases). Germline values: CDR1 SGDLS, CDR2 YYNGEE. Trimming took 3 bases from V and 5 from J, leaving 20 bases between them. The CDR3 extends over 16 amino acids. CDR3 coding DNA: TGTGCCAGCAGCGCCGCGATAATGGGGGGATGGACTGAAGCTTTCTTT. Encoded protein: CASSAAIMGGWTEAFF.

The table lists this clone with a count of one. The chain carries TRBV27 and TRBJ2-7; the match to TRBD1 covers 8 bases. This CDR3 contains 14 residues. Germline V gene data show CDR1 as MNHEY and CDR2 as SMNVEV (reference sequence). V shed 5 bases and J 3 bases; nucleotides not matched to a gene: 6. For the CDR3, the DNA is TGTGCCAGCAGTCTCGACAGGGGAGACTACGAGCAGTACTTC. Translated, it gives CASSLDRGDYEQYF.

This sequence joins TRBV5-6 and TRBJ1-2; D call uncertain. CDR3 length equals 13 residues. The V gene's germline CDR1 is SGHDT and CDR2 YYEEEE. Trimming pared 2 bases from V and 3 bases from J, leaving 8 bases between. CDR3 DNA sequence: TGTGCCAGCAGCTTTAGACGGGACTATGGCTACACCTTC. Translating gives CASSFRRDYGYTF.

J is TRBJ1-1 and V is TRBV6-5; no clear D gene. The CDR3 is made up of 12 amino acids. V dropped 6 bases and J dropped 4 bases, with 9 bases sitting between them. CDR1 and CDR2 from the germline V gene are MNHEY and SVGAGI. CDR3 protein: CASSGWGTEAFF. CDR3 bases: TGTGCCAGCAGCGGATGGGGCACTGAAGCTTTCTTT.

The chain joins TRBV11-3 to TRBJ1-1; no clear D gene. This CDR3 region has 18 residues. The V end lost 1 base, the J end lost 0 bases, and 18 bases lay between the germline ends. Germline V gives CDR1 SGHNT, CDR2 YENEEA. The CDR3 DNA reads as TGTGCCAGCAGCTTAGGGTTTCCGGGGAGCAGAATGAACACTGAAGCTTTCTTT. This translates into CASSLGFPGSRMNTEAFF.

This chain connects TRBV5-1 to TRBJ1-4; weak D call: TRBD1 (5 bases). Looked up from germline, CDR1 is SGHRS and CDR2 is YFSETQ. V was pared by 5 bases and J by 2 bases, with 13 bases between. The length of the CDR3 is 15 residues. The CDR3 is CASSEQGLTNEKLFF. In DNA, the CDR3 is TGCGCCAGCAGTGAGCAGGGCTTGACTAATGAAAAACTGTTTTTT.

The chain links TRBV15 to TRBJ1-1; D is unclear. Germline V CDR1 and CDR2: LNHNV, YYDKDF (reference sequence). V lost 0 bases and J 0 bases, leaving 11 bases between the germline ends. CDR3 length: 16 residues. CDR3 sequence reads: CATSRDYGKMNTEAFF. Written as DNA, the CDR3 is TGTGCCACCAGCAGAGATTATGGCAAAATGAACACTGAAGCTTTCTTT. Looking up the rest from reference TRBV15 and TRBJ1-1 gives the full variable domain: DAMVIQNPRYQVTQFGKPVTLSCSQTLNHNVMYWYQQKSSQAPKLLFHYYDKDFNNEADTPDNFQSRRPNTSFCFLDIRSPGLGDTAMYLCATSRDYGKMNTEAFFGQGTRLTVV.

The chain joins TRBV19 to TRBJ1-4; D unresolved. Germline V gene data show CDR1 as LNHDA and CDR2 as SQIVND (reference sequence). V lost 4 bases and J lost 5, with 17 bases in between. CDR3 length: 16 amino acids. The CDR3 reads CASSRSRVGRNEKLFF. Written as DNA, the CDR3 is TGTGCCAGTAGTAGGTCCCGGGTCGGACGAAATGAAAAACTGTTTTTT.